The TCR beta chain under discussion was sequenced for a study of type 1 regulatory T cells. Study summary: T-allo10 is an in vitro-generated, Tr1-enriched CD4 T cell product specific for alloantigen.

TCRdb reprocessed the reads via MiXCR and lists one record per CDR3 protein. The sample has over 90,000 distinct CDR3 sequences; roughly 31% are singletons. The clonotype originates from a human donor in good health. Sequenced material: CD4+ T cells, either the whole sample or a sorted fraction (not recorded which).

The CDR3 region has the DNA TGTGCCAGCACCTCTCAGGGGTACGAGCAGTACTTC. Its protein product is CASTSQGYEQYF. The gene calls are TRBV28 and TRBJ2-7; perhaps TRBD1 as D (6 bases). Trimming cost V 7 bases and J 4 bases, with 11 bases left between them. The germline V gene has CDR1 MDHEN and CDR2 SYDVKM. The CDR3 consists of 12 residues.